This T cell receptor beta chain was identified in a study of molecular identifiers for immune sequencing clone quantification. This clonotype was picked up a small number of times. Its cognate antigen is unknown. This CDR3 is 15 amino acids long. Germline CDR1 reads MGHRA; CDR2 reads YSYEKL. The V end lost 1 base, the J end lost 2 bases, and 12 bases lay between the germline ends. Findings of the study overall: Clones of above 20 RNA copies carried over 98% of effector molecules; in naive cells they carried under 1%.

Via MiXCR, TCRdb re-called the PCR reads, giving one row per CDR3 protein. The repertoire includes nearly 650,000 distinct CDR3 sequences, around 25% of them detected once, and 0.78% sits in the top ten. The sequencing input was naive CD8+ T cells from blood, with Jurkat cell RNA spiked in. The subset was: FACS-sorted CD8+CD4-CCR7+CD45RA+ naive T cells. The receptor was isolated from a human donor in good health. Some libraries in this study had Jurkat cell RNA spiked in. The J gene is TRBJ2-7, the V gene TRBV4-1; D call uncertain. The CDR3 loop is CASSQGTGPPYEQYF. For the CDR3, the DNA is TGCGCCAGCAGCCAAGGGACCGGGCCGCCCTACGAGCAGTACTTC.